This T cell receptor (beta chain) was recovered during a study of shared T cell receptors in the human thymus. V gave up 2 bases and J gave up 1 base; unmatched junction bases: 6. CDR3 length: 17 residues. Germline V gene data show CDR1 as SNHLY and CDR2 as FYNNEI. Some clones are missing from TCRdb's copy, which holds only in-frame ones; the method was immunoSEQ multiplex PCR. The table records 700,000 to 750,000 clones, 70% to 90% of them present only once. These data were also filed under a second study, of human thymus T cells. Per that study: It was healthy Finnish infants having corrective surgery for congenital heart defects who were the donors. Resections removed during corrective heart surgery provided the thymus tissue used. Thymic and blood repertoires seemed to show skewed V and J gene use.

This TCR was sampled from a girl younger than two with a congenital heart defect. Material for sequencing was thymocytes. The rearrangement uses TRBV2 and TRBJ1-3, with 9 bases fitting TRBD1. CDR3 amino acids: CASSESFGQGSGNTIYF. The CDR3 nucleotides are TGTGCCAGCAGTGAATCTTTTGGACAGGGGTCTGGAAACACCATATATTTT.